A selection of T cell receptor beta chains follows, all from one sample in a study of CD8+CD57+ T cells in acquired aplastic anemia. TCRdb re-analysed the reads in MiXCR, keeping a single row per CDR3 protein. The repertoire holds hundreds of thousands of distinct CDR3 sequences, roughly half seen once, with approximately 8% in the top ten. Sequenced input: sorted CD4+, CD8+, or CD8+CD57+ T cells (not recorded which) from PBMCs. All receptors derive from a human donor with aplastic anemia. Both conserved end residues are part of each CDR3. The order of the fields is J gene, clone size, D gene, V gene, CDR3 DNA, CDR3 protein. The D gene is left open where the match is weak. Rows give clone size only sometimes, using once, few, many, or a class for an expanded clone.

>TRBJ1-1|-|-|TRBV19
TGTGCCAGTAGTATAGTGACAGTCAACACTGAAGCTTTCTTT
CASSIVTVNTEAFF
>TRBJ1-5|many|TRBD1|TRBV6-7
TGTGCCAGCACAGGGGGATTTAATCAGCCCCAGCATTTT
CASTGGFNQPQHF
>TRBJ2-7|many|-|TRBV2
TGTGCCAGCAGTGAAAAATATCAGGACCGTACCCGCCCACTCGGTCAGTACTTC
CASSEKYQDRTRPLGQYF
>TRBJ1-2|few|TRBD1|TRBV6-5
TGTGCCAGCAGTTACTCGTCAGGGGGGGCAGGGGAGGATGGCTACACCTTC
CASSYSSGGAGEDGYTF
>TRBJ1-1|few|TRBD1|TRBV27
TGTGCCAGCAGTTTGCATACAGGACAGGCTGAAGCTTTCTTT
CASSLHTGQAEAFF
>TRBJ2-3|-|-|TRBV20-1
TGCAGTGCTAGATCCCTAGGGAGGAATGAGCAGTATTTT
CSARSLGRNEQYF
>TRBJ1-1|many|-|TRBV5-8
TGTGCCAGCAGCTTGGAAGGGCCCCTGGACACTGAAGCTTTCTTT
CASSLEGPLDTEAFF
>TRBJ1-2|-|-|TRBV10-3
TGTGCCATCAGTGAGTCGAGGGTAGATGGCTACACCTTC
CAISESRVDGYTF
>TRBJ2-1|-|-|TRBV2
TGTGCCAGCCCTCATAGCGCGAGCTCCTACAATGAGCAGTTCTTC
CASPHSASSYNEQFF
>TRBJ2-3|many|-|TRBV20-1
TGCAGTGCTAGAGTCCCTAGAGGGATACAAGATACGCAGTATTTT
CSARVPRGIQDTQYF
>TRBJ1-4|-|-|TRBV20-1
TGCAGTGCTACCGGGAGGGGTAATGAAAAACTGTTTTTT
CSATGRGNEKLFF
>TRBJ2-2|few|TRBD2|TRBV6-4
TGTGCCAGCAGTGACCTAGCGGGAGATTCCACCGGGGAGCTGTTTTTT
CASSDLAGDSTGELFF
>TRBJ2-1|-|-|TRBV5-1
TGCGCCAGCAGCTCCGGGACACAGGCCTACAATGAGCAGTTCTTC
CASSSGTQAYNEQFF
>TRBJ2-1|few|TRBD2|TRBV7-9
TGTGCCAGCAGTTTACCCCTCGGACTAGCGGGAGATGAGCAGTTCTTC
CASSLPLGLAGDEQFF
>TRBJ2-5|few|-|TRBV30
TGTGCCTGGAGAGTACAGGGAGGAGAGACCCAGTACTTC
CAWRVQGGETQYF
>TRBJ2-3|many|-|TRBV9
TGTGCCAGCAGCGTATACGGGGACCGAGCAGATACGCAGTATTTT
CASSVYGDRADTQYF
>TRBJ2-7|few|TRBD1|TRBV9
TGTGCCAGCAGCGTAGGACAGGGGTCCCTCTACGAGCAGTACTTC
CASSVGQGSLYEQYF
>TRBJ2-5|many|-|TRBV20-1
TGCAGTGCTATCGGGGGCAGAGCCATGAAGACCCAGTACTTC
CSAIGGRAMKTQYF
>TRBJ2-7|-|-|TRBV10-3
TGTGCCATCAGTGCCCAGGGATACCCCTACGAGCAGTACTTC
CAISAQGYPYEQYF
>TRBJ1-6|-|TRBD1|TRBV10-3
TGTGCCATCAGTGAGATACAGACAGGGGGATTTTCACCCCTCCACTTT
CAISEIQTGGFSPLHF
>TRBJ2-4|many|-|TRBV20-1
TGCAGTGGACGGAGCAAAAACATTCAGTACTTC
CSGRSKNIQYF
>TRBJ2-7|-|TRBD1|TRBV9
TGTGCCAGCAGCGCAACAAAGACAGGGGAGCGCGAGCAGTACTTC
CASSATKTGEREQYF
>TRBJ2-1|-|TRBD2|TRBV29-1
TGCAGCGTTGATGGGGTGACTAGCGGGAGTGATGAGCAGTTCTTC
CSVDGVTSGSDEQFF
>TRBJ1-1|few|-|TRBV6-1
TGTGCCAGCAGTGAAGGATTGGGGTTGGGGGCGGCTCGTGAAGCTTTCTTT
CASSEGLGLGAAREAFF
>TRBJ2-7|many|-|TRBV19
TGTGCCAGTAGTATCGGTTGGGGTCGGGAGCACGAGCAGTACTTC
CASSIGWGREHEQYF
>TRBJ1-1|-|-|TRBV9
TGTGCCAGCAGCGGGGTGGGTGGAAACACTGAAGCTTTCTTT
CASSGVGGNTEAFF
>TRBJ2-5|-|TRBD2|TRBV5-1
TGCGCCAGCAGCTTTACTAGCGGAGGGATTCAAGAGACCCAGTACTTC
CASSFTSGGIQETQYF
>TRBJ1-6|-|-|TRBV20-1
TGCAGTGCTATCAGGGCTACCTCGCCCCTCCACTTT
CSAIRATSPLHF
>TRBJ2-1|many|-|TRBV27
TGTGCCAGCATCAAAGGGGGGGAGCAGTTCTTC
CASIKGGEQFF
>TRBJ2-5|-|-|TRBV24-1
TGTGCCACCAGTGATGGTTTGACTACTCGCCAAGAGACCCAGTACTTC
CATSDGLTTRQETQYF
>TRBJ2-5|-|-|TRBV2
TGTGCCAGCAGTCCAGTGGGGAGCGGAGAGACCCAGTACTTC
CASSPVGSGETQYF
>TRBJ1-1|-|-|TRBV20-1
TGCAGTGCTAGCGCTTGGGAGAGAGCTTTCTTT
CSASAWERAFF
>TRBJ2-1|-|-|TRBV20-1
TGCAGTGCCCCCCAGCTTGGCCCCCGTGGTGATGAGCAGTTCTTC
CSAPQLGPRGDEQFF
>TRBJ1-6|-|-|TRBV12-3/TRBV12-4
TGTGCCAGCAGCTTGGGGCAGGGGTTTTCACCCCTCCACTTT
CASSLGQGFSPLHF
>TRBJ2-6|many|TRBD1|TRBV10-3
TGTGCCATCAGTCGAGGGACAGCTGGGGCCAACGTCCTGACTTTC
CAISRGTAGANVLTF
>TRBJ2-7|-|-|TRBV6-1
TGTGCCAGCACCGGGGTCTACGAGCAGTACTTC
CASTGVYEQYF
>TRBJ1-5|few|-|TRBV27
TGTGCCAGCTCTCCCGGGGGGGGGCTTCAGCCCCAGCATTTT
CASSPGGGLQPQHF